The entry that follows covers one T cell receptor beta chain sequence. Its antigen is unidentified. TCRdb's copy holds only in-frame clones and misses some; the assay was immunoSEQ multiplex PCR. This table has approximately 150,000 clones, around nine tenths appearing once. Germline V lookup: CDR1 SNHLY, CDR2 FYNNEI. CDR3 size: 12 residues. V lost 4 bases to trimming and J lost 3 bases; unmatched junction nucleotides: 0. This sample stems from a study of T cell responses to AZD1222 COVID-19 vaccine. Study results and limitations: Across spike, vaccine-associated CD4 TCRs were found, dominant at 160-218 and 743-854. A rise in Spike-specific TCR breadth and depth followed two AZD1222 doses.

The sample consisted of peripheral blood, taken on day 0 of AZD1222 vaccination. The receptor was isolated from an adult in good health. The rearrangement links TRBV2 to TRBJ2-7, with 7 bases fitting TRBD1. The CDR3 region is CASSGDSYEQYF. CDR3 nucleotide sequence: TGTGCCAGCAGTGGGGACAGCTACGAGCAGTACTTC.